What follows is one T cell receptor (beta chain) and its context. Its antigen is not identified. V was clipped by 5 bases and J by 4 bases, with 13 bases between them. This CDR3 spans 14 amino acids. Germline values: CDR1 MDHEN, CDR2 SYDVKM. The data stem from a study of OX40 agonist ivuxolimab in advanced cancers. As for the study in general: One hepatocellular carcinoma and a couple of cutaneous melanoma patients partially responded.

Measured with immunoSEQ multiplex PCR; TCRdb has only the in-frame clones, and not every one. Of about 92,000 clones in the sample, around 90% were seen once. Study-level findings and limits: CD4+ and CD8+ blood T cells expanded clonally by week 6 at 0.1 to 3.0 mg/kg. The specificity for antigen of the expanded peripheral T cells was not determined.

This TCR was sampled from an adult with an advanced solid tumor such as melanoma, head and neck, liver or kidney cancer. V usage is TRBV28 and J usage is TRBJ2-3; weak D call: TRBD2 (5 bases). The source was CD4+ or CD8+ T cells sorted from blood, collected in a trial of the OX40 agonist ivuxolimab. DNA of the CDR3: TGTGCCAGCAGTCCCCCATGGGGAGCAGATACGCAGTATTTT. Translation: CASSPPWGADTQYF.